This T cell receptor (beta chain) was profiled in a study of blood T cell repertoires in COVID-19. For the study at large: The United States, Italy and Spain provided the acute and convalescent COVID-19 samples.

Assay used: immunoSEQ multiplex PCR; TCRdb lists only in-frame clones, some missing. This table has about 240,000 clones, more than 85% appearing once. V shed 4 bases, J shed 2 bases, and the junction held 7 bases outside the gene matches. CDR3 length: 16 residues. CDR1 LGHNA and CDR2 YNFKEQ come from the germline V gene. Participants came from about two dozen US areas, aged about 18 to 100 years. Clinical histories supplied by participants themselves formed the basis of cohort assignment. Two negative PCRs, clearance, or symptom resolution had been documented for recovered Cohort 3 donors. The V call is TRBV4-2, the J call TRBJ2-7; 11 nucleotides agree with TRBD1. The sequence came from a man in his forties who had recovered from COVID-19. The specimen was PBMCs or T cells enriched from blood (not recorded which). The CDR3 region is CASSPSGQGGTYEQYF. CDR3 DNA sequence: TGTGCCAGCAGCCCTTCGGGACAGGGGGGCACCTACGAGCAGTACTTC.